The next 16 T cell receptor beta chains were all read from a single sample in a study of memory CD4+ T cells and cytomegalovirus serostatus. Only in-frame clones appear in the TCRdb table, and some are missing; sequencing was by immunoSEQ multiplex PCR. The data show 85,000 to 100,000 clones, around 80% seen once. Single viable CD3+CD4+CD8-CD45RO+ cells were sorted as the memory CD4+ T cells. The specimen sequenced was memory CD4+ T cells from blood. Every receptor here comes from an adult in good health and CMV-seropositive.

The CDR3 here is CASSVWSGGNEKLFF. The CDR3 DNA follows: TGTGCCAGCAGCGTATGGTCGGGGGGCAATGAAAAACTGTTTTTT. The chain links TRBV9 to TRBJ1-4; D is perhaps TRBD1 (6 bases). Germline lookup yields CDR1 SGDLS and CDR2 YYNGEE. Deletions cut 1 base from V and 5 bases from J, with 12 bases between. The CDR3 totals 15 residues.

A single count supports this clone. The chain links TRBV18 to TRBJ2-1; 9 bases fit TRBD1. The length of the CDR3 is 15 residues. In germline, CDR1 is KGHSH, CDR2 LQKENI. The V gene end was trimmed by 7 bases and the J gene end by 2 bases; junction bases not matched to a gene: 6. CDR3 nucleotides: TGTGCCAGCTTTTCTAGACAGGGGGCCTACAATGAGCAGTTCTTC. It is translated as CASFSRQGAYNEQFF.

A few counts support this clone. The genes are TRBV29-1 and TRBJ2-3; tentatively, D is TRBD1 or TRBD2 (6 bases each). Germline assignment: CDR1 SQVTM and CDR2 ANQGSEA. The CDR3 spans 13 residues. V lost 4 bases and J lost 2, with 10 bases in between. The CDR3 reads CSVVRGDTDTQYF. The CDR3 DNA is TGCAGCGTTGTGAGGGGGGACACAGATACGCAGTATTTT.

V is TRBV11-2 and J is TRBJ2-1; TRBD2 matches 7 bases. Unmatched junction bases numbered 5, after V lost 2 bases and J lost 4 bases. The germline gives CDR1 SGHAT, CDR2 FQNNGV. CDR3 length: 15 amino acids. The CDR3 here is CASSLMLADYNEQFF. In nucleotides, the CDR3 is TGTGCCAGCAGCTTAATGCTAGCGGATTACAATGAGCAGTTCTTC.

The chain has TRBV9 and TRBJ2-5; maybe TRBD2 (5 bases). The J call may be mistaken, given a closer DNA end match to TRBJ2-7. The CDR3 is 14 amino acids. Germline V gene data show CDR1 as SGDLS and CDR2 as YYNGEE. CDR3 residues: CASSVSDLSYEQYF. As DNA, the CDR3 is TGTGCCAGCAGCGTCTCGGACTTGTCCTACGAGCAGTACTTC.

This chain joins TRBV27 and TRBJ2-7; 13 nucleotides align to TRBD2. The germline CDR1 and CDR2 sequences are MNHEY and SMNVEV (reference sequence). This CDR3 contains 16 residues. With V trimmed by 4 bases and J by 6 bases, 9 bases remained unmatched. CDR3 sequence: CASSSWTSGGLGEQYF. As DNA, the CDR3 is TGTGCCAGCAGTTCCTGGACTAGCGGGGGCCTCGGCGAGCAGTACTTC.

V gene TRBV4-2 combines with J gene TRBJ2-7; D is perhaps TRBD2 (5 bases). Between the trimmed V and J ends, which lost 4 bases and 3 bases, there was a span of 13 bases. The germline V gene has CDR1 LGHNA and CDR2 YNFKEQ. The CDR3 is 14 residues long. The CDR3 nucleotides are TGTGCCAGCAGCCGGCTAGAGGGCCTCTACGAGCAGTACTTC. Translating gives CASSRLEGLYEQYF.

The chain uses TRBV2 and TRBJ2-3; 7 bases fit TRBD1. The CDR3 covers 15 residues. Germline CDR1 is SNHLY and CDR2 is FYNNEI. Trimming took 7 bases from V and 3 from J; bases not matched to a gene: 10. The CDR3 DNA reads as TGTGCCAGCAACACCCAGGGGGTTGGGACAGATACGCAGTATTTT. This encodes CASNTQGVGTDTQYF.

The chain has TRBV19 and TRBJ2-7; 7 bases map to TRBD1. The CDR3 totals 14 residues. Germline V gene lookup returns CDR1 LNHDA and CDR2 SQIVND (reference sequence). V lost 10 bases to trimming and J lost 5 bases; unmatched junction nucleotides: 14. The CDR3 spells CATRDSTRTHEQYF. The CDR3 DNA sequence: TGTGCCACTAGGGACAGTACGCGAACGCACGAGCAGTACTTC.

The CDR3 DNA sequence: TGTGCCAGCAGTCGCACAGGGTCGAACACCGGGGAGCTGTTTTTT. This encodes CASSRTGSNTGELFF. The rearrangement links TRBV6-6 to TRBJ2-2; maybe TRBD1 (6 bases). There are 15 residues in the CDR3. Germline CDR1 MNHNY, CDR2 SVGAGI (reference sequence). V was cut by 5 bases and J by 0 bases, with 10 bases left in between.

This chain joins TRBV7-2 and TRBJ1-4; the D is unclear. The CDR3 length is 15 residues. V was trimmed by 4 bases and J by 3 bases, leaving 12 bases between them. CDR1 SGHTA and CDR2 FQGNSA come from the germline V gene. CDR3 protein: CASSYTPGSNEKLFF. As DNA, the CDR3 is TGTGCCAGCAGCTATACCCCCGGGTCTAATGAAAAACTGTTTTTT.

The chain has TRBV14 and TRBJ2-1; the match to TRBD1 covers 7 bases. This CDR3 is built from 14 residues. In germline, CDR1 is SGHDN, CDR2 FVKESK. With V trimmed by 1 base and J by 7 bases, 4 bases remained unmatched. CDR3 nucleotide sequence: TGTGCCAGCAGCCAAGTCGGCAGGGGGAATGAGCAGTTCTTC. Protein: CASSQVGRGNEQFF. Looking up the rest from reference TRBV14 and TRBJ2-1 gives the full variable domain: EAGVTQFPSHSVIEKGQTVTLRCDPISGHDNLYWYRRVMGKEIKFLLHFVKESKQDESGMPNNRFLAERTGGTYSTLKVQPAELEDSGVYFCASSQVGRGNEQFFGPGTRLTVL.

This clone has more than one count but fewer than ten. This chain joins TRBV7-2 and TRBJ2-1; 7 positions match TRBD1. With 7 bases clipped from V and 5 bases from J, the junction kept 8 bases outside the gene matches. The CDR3 has 14 residues. Germline CDR1 is SGHTA and CDR2 is FQGNSA. The CDR3 DNA is TGTGCCAGCACCGCCGGGACAGCTAACAATGAGCAGTTCTTC. Protein product: CASTAGTANNEQFF.

The V and J genes are TRBV2 and TRBJ2-1, with TRBD1 matching 10 bases. V lost 6 bases and J lost 5; bases outside the gene matches: 7. The V gene's germline CDR1 is SNHLY and CDR2 FYNNEI. The CDR3 runs to 15 residues. CDR3 coding DNA: TGTGCCAGCAGCGTGACAGGGGGCCATCACAATGAGCAGTTCTTC. Its protein is CASSVTGGHHNEQFF. Full variable domain (outside the CDR3, taken from reference TRBV2 and TRBJ2-1): EPEVTQTPSHQVTQMGQEVILRCVPISNHLYFYWYRQILGQKVEFLVSFYNNEISEKSEIFDDQFSVERPDGSNFTLKIRSTKLEDSAMYFCASSVTGGHHNEQFFGPGTRLTVL.

The J gene is TRBJ1-2, the V gene TRBV4-2; a possible D gene is TRBD1 (6 bases). CDR3 length: 13 amino acids. The germline V gene encodes CDR1 LGHNA and CDR2 YNFKEQ. V lost 1 base and J lost 3, with 6 bases in between. The CDR3 coding sequence is TGTGCCAGCAGCCAAGGGACAGACTATGGCTACACCTTC. The encoded protein is CASSQGTDYGYTF.

The chain is built from TRBV9 and TRBJ2-7; the D gene is possibly TRBD1 (5 bases). Deletions cut 3 bases from V and 0 bases from J, with 13 bases between. From germline, CDR1 is SGDLS and CDR2 YYNGEE. The CDR3 contains 15 residues. The CDR3 coding sequence is TGTGCCAGCAGCGCGTTCTGGGGCGGCTCCTACGAGCAGTACTTC. Translating it yields CASSAFWGGSYEQYF.